The T cell receptor beta chain described here comes from a study of blood T cell repertoires in COVID-19. As for the study in general: Samples came from the United States, Italy and Spain, spanning acute and convalescent COVID-19.

V gave up 4 bases and J gave up 2 bases, with 9 bases separating them. CDR3 length: 13 amino acids. In germline, CDR1 is GTSNPN, CDR2 SVGIG (reference sequence). Assay used: immunoSEQ multiplex PCR; TCRdb lists only in-frame clones, some missing. The sample holds about 150,000 clones; 65% to 80% are singletons and the top ten take roughly 17%. The rearrangement uses TRBV30 and TRBJ2-1; D is perhaps TRBD1 (6 bases). The receptor was isolated from a man aged 50 or older with acute or convalescent COVID-19. The sequencing input was peripheral blood. The CDR3, as DNA: TGTGCCTGGAACAGGGTCACCTACAATGAGCAGTTCTTC. It yields the protein CAWNRVTYNEQFF.